A selection of T cell receptor beta chains follows, all from one sample in a study of blood T cell repertoires in COVID-19. Clones were read by immunoSEQ multiplex PCR, and TCRdb kept only the in-frame ones, dropping some. The table includes about 230,000 clones, 75% to 85% detected once. The specimen sequenced was peripheral blood. The receptors originated from a woman aged 80 or over with COVID-19, enrolled during active disease. Each CDR3 is given with its conserved first and last residue.

v_call: TRBV3-1/TRBV3-2
j_call: TRBJ1-1
cdr3_aa: CASSQGTGRTEAFF

v_call: TRBV18
j_call: TRBJ2-1
cdr3_aa: CASSPTGATYNEQFF

v_call: TRBV7-2
j_call: TRBJ2-2
cdr3_aa: CASSLSGTSPGELFF

v_call: TRBV30
j_call: TRBJ2-2
cdr3_aa: CAWSVQGASGELFF

v_call: TRBV10-2
j_call: TRBJ1-4
cdr3_aa: CASSFGTVEKLFF

v_call: TRBV2
j_call: TRBJ2-3
cdr3_aa: CASSLDRATDTQYF

v_call: TRBV18
j_call: TRBJ1-2
cdr3_aa: CASSPDRVSGYTF

v_call: TRBV28
j_call: TRBJ1-1
cdr3_aa: CASSTFPGEAFF

v_call: TRBV7-3
j_call: TRBJ2-1
cdr3_aa: CASTWANGYEQFF

v_call: TRBV5-1
j_call: TRBJ2-3
cdr3_aa: CASSHGGTDTQYF

v_call: TRBV3-1/TRBV3-2
j_call: TRBJ2-1
cdr3_aa: CASSQIRENEQFF

v_call: TRBV30
j_call: TRBJ2-7
cdr3_aa: CAWSVKAGGPTEQYF

v_call: TRBV23-1
j_call: TRBJ1-5
cdr3_aa: CASSLLKLHSHQPQHF

v_call: TRBV28
j_call: TRBJ2-7
cdr3_aa: CATRTAYEQYF

v_call: TRBV5-1
j_call: TRBJ2-1
cdr3_aa: CASSVIADYNEQFF

v_call: TRBV28
j_call: TRBJ1-1
cdr3_aa: CASKDGRGGERTEAFF

v_call: TRBV5-1
j_call: TRBJ2-3
cdr3_aa: CASSPLGQSTDTQYF

v_call: TRBV15
j_call: TRBJ1-3
cdr3_aa: CATSGGTGLSGNTIYF

v_call: TRBV5-1
j_call: TRBJ2-1
cdr3_aa: CASSSGTSGPEGYNEQFF

v_call: TRBV14
j_call: TRBJ1-5
cdr3_aa: CASRRLVKNQPQHF

v_call: TRBV28
j_call: TRBJ2-1
cdr3_aa: CASLGGAGGPYNEQFF

v_call: TRBV4-3
j_call: TRBJ1-6
cdr3_aa: CASSPNAGQGNSPLHF

v_call: TRBV28
j_call: TRBJ1-5
cdr3_aa: CASSLDRVQPQHF

v_call: TRBV5-8
j_call: TRBJ2-1
cdr3_aa: CASSLGREPNNEQFF

v_call: TRBV18
j_call: TRBJ1-1
cdr3_aa: CASSPGRVDRGNTEAFF

v_call: TRBV30
j_call: TRBJ1-2
cdr3_aa: CAWSHQGTGFYGYTF

v_call: TRBV18
j_call: TRBJ2-7
cdr3_aa: CASSPVAGVSVEQYF

v_call: TRBV4-1
j_call: TRBJ1-5
cdr3_aa: CASSQVAQLSNQPQHF

v_call: TRBV5-1
j_call: TRBJ2-2
cdr3_aa: CASSPFTGPGELFF

v_call: TRBV7-3
j_call: TRBJ2-1
cdr3_aa: CASSRTGTYNEQFF

v_call: TRBV7-2
j_call: TRBJ2-5
cdr3_aa: CASSSLGAQETQYF

v_call: TRBV6-5
j_call: TRBJ1-3
cdr3_aa: CASSSETASGNTIYF

v_call: TRBV6-6
j_call: TRBJ1-4
cdr3_aa: CASRGGTGPSEKLFF

v_call: TRBV10-3
j_call: TRBJ2-3
cdr3_aa: CAITRDSPTDTQYF

v_call: TRBV6-1
j_call: TRBJ2-7
cdr3_aa: CASSEAHAGTYEQYF

v_call: TRBV20-1
j_call: TRBJ1-1
cdr3_aa: CSASRTAVAGKAFF

v_call: TRBV19
j_call: TRBJ2-2
cdr3_aa: CASSSQANTGELFF

v_call: TRBV9
j_call: TRBJ1-5
cdr3_aa: CASSVGGRANQPQHF

v_call: TRBV7-8
j_call: TRBJ1-1
cdr3_aa: CASSWTGEGSEAFF

v_call: TRBV7-3
j_call: TRBJ2-2
cdr3_aa: CASTGTTTGELFF

v_call: TRBV6-5
j_call: TRBJ1-3
cdr3_aa: CASSYSTGNTIYF

v_call: TRBV12-3/TRBV12-4
j_call: TRBJ1-1
cdr3_aa: CASSFSVNTEAFF

v_call: TRBV5-4
j_call: TRBJ2-1
cdr3_aa: CASSSLGTIRNNEQFF

v_call: TRBV28
j_call: TRBJ1-2
cdr3_aa: CASSPDRSYGYTF

v_call: TRBV5-1
j_call: TRBJ1-1
cdr3_aa: CASSLGWQNTEAFF

v_call: TRBV6-1
j_call: TRBJ1-2
cdr3_aa: CASSEVFSRGTSGYTF

v_call: TRBV29-1
j_call: TRBJ2-2
cdr3_aa: CSVTRNTGELFF

v_call: TRBV18
j_call: TRBJ1-3
cdr3_aa: CASSTTGSSGNTIYF

v_call: TRBV27
j_call: TRBJ2-6
cdr3_aa: CASSLTGFAGANVLTF

v_call: TRBV7-6
j_call: TRBJ2-3
cdr3_aa: CASSLRDTQYF

v_call: TRBV29-1
j_call: TRBJ1-3
cdr3_aa: CSVEGASGNTIYF

v_call: TRBV5-5
j_call: TRBJ2-7
cdr3_aa: CASSLFGRGTREQYF

v_call: TRBV28
j_call: TRBJ2-3
cdr3_aa: CASSGRVGATDTQYF

v_call: TRBV28
j_call: TRBJ2-7
cdr3_aa: CASSHTLFGGRSPGYEQYF

v_call: TRBV4-2
j_call: TRBJ2-3
cdr3_aa: CASSQDPSLGGGPTDTQYF

v_call: TRBV24-1
j_call: TRBJ2-1
cdr3_aa: CATSDSGGGYNEQFF